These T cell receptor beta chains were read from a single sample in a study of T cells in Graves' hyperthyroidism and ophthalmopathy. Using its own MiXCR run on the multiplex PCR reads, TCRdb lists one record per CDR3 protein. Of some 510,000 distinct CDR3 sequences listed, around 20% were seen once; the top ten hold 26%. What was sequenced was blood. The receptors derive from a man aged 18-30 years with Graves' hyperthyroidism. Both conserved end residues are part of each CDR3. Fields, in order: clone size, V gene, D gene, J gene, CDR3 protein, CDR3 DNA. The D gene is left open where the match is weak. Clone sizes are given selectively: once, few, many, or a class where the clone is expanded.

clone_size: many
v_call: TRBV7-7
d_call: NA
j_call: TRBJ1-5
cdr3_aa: CASSIATESNQPQHF
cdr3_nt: TGTGCCAGCAGTATAGCGACCGAGAGCAATCAGCCCCAGCATTTT

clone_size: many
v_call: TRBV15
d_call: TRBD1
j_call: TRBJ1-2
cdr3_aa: CATSRDRGTVDNYGYTF
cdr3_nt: TGTGCCACCAGCAGAGATCGGGGGACAGTGGATAACTATGGCTACACCTTC

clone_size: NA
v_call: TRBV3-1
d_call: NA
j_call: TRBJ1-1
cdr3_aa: CASSLPGEGITEAFF
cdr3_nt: TGTGCCAGCAGCCTACCCGGCGAGGGCATAACTGAAGCTTTCTTT

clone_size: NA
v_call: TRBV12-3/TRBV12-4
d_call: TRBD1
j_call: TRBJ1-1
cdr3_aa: CASSLDRVDAFF
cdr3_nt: TGTGCCAGCAGTCTCGACAGGGTGGACGCTTTCTTT

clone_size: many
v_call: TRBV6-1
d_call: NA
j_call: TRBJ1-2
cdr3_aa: CASSRAWSDGYTF
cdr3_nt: TGTGCCAGCAGTCGCGCCTGGAGCGATGGCTACACCTTC

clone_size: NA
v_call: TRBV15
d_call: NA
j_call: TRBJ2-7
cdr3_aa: CATSRDIGLYEQYF
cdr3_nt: TGTGCCACCAGCAGAGATATCGGCCTCTACGAGCAGTACTTC

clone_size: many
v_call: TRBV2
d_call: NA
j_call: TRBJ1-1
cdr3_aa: CASDLGVGNTEAFF
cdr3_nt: TGTGCCAGCGACCTCGGGGTGGGGAACACTGAAGCTTTCTTT

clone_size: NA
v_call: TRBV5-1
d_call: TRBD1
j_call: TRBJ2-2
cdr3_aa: CASSSQGIGPGELFF
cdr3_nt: TGCGCCAGCAGCTCACAGGGGATCGGTCCCGGGGAGCTGTTTTTT

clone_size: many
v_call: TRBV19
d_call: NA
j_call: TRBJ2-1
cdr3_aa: CASSIGGHGNEQFF
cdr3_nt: TGTGCCAGTAGTATAGGGGGACACGGCAATGAGCAGTTCTTC

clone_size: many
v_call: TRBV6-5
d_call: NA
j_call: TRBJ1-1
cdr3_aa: CASSYSRVNTEAFF
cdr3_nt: TGTGCCAGCAGTTACTCGAGGGTGAACACTGAAGCTTTCTTT

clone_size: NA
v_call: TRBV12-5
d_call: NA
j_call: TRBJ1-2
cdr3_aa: CASGFPPATNNYGYTF
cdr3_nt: TGTGCTAGTGGTTTTCCCCCGGCCACCAACAACTATGGCTACACCTTC

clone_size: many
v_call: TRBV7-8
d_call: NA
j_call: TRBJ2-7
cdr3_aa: CASSPRTHSYEQYF
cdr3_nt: TGTGCCAGCAGCCCCCGGACTCACTCCTACGAGCAGTACTTC

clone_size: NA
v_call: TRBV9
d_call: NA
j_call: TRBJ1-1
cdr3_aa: CASSELWVGEAFF
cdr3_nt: TGTGCCAGCAGCGAACTATGGGTCGGTGAAGCTTTCTTT

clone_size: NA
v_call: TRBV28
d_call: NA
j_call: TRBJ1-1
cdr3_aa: CASNTRGTEAFF
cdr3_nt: TGTGCCAGCAACACCCGTGGTACTGAAGCTTTCTTT

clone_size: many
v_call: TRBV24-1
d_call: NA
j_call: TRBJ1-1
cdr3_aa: CATSDSWGTEAFF
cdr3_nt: TGTGCCACCAGTGATAGTTGGGGCACTGAAGCTTTCTTT

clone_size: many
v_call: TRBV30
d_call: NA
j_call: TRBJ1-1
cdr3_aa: CAWQRQESTPAFF
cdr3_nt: TGTGCCTGGCAACGGCAAGAGAGTACTCCGGCTTTCTTT

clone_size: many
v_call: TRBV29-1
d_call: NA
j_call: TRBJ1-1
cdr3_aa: CSGEGRNTEAFF
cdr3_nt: TGCAGCGGGGAGGGCAGAAACACTGAAGCTTTCTTT

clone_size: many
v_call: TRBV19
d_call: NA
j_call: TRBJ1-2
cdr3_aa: CASSPGQIPGYTF
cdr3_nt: TGTGCCAGTAGTCCCGGACAGATTCCTGGCTACACCTTC

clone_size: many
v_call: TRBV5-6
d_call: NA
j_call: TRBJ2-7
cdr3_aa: CASSLWWATYEQYF
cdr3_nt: TGTGCCAGCAGCTTGTGGTGGGCAACCTACGAGCAGTACTTC

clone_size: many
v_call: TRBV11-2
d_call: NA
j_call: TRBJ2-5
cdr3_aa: CASSLDGETQYF
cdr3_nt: TGTGCCAGCAGCTTGGACGGCGAGACCCAGTACTTC

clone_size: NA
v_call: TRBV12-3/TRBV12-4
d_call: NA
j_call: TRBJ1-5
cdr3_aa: CASSLATANQPQHF
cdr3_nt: TGTGCCAGCAGTTTAGCCACGGCCAATCAGCCCCAGCATTTT

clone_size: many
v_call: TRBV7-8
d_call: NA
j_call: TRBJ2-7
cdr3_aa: CASSLARTGNYEQYF
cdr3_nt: TGTGCCAGCAGCTTAGCTCGAACAGGGAACTACGAGCAGTACTTC

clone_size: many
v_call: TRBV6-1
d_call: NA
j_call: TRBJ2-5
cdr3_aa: CASSPGTAGTETQYF
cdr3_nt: TGTGCCAGCAGTCCGGGGACAGCGGGTACAGAGACCCAGTACTTC

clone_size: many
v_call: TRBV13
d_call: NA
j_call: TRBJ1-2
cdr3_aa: CASSPPFAGDYGYTF
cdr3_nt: TGTGCCAGCAGCCCTCCGTTTGCAGGGGACTATGGCTACACCTTC

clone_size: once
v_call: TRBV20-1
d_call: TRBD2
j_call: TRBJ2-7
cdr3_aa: CSARPLAGVAYEQYF
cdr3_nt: TGCAGTGCTAGACCCCTAGCGGGAGTAGCTTACGAGCAGTACTTC

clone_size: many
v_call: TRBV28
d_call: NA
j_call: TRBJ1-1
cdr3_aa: CASSFEGDDTEAFF
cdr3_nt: TGTGCCAGCAGTTTCGAGGGGGACGACACTGAAGCTTTCTTT

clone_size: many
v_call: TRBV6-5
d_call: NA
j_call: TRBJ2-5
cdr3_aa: CASIPLGGFGRRETQYF
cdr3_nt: TGTGCCAGCATCCCCTTAGGCGGATTCGGTCGTAGAGAGACCCAGTACTTC

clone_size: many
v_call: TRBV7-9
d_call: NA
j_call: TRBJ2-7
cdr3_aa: CASSFLADEQYF
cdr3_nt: TGTGCCAGCAGCTTTCTGGCAGACGAGCAGTACTTC

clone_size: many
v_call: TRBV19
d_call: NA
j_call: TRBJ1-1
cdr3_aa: CASGRGGPEAFF
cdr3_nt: TGTGCCTCCGGGCGGGGAGGGCCTGAAGCTTTCTTT

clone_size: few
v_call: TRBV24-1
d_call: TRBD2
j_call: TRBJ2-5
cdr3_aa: CATSDWTSGGGETQYF
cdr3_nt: TGTGCCACCAGTGACTGGACTAGCGGGGGCGGAGAGACTCAGTACTTC

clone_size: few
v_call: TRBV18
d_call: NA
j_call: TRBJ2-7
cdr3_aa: CASSPTHEQYF
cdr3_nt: TGTGCCAGCTCACCGACCCACGAGCAGTACTTC

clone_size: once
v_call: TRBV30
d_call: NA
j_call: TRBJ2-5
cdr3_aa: CAWGTNGGRTQYF
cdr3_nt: TGTGCCTGGGGAACTAACGGGGGAAGGACCCAGTACTTC

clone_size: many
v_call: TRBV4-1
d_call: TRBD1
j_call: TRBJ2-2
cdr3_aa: CASSDRAPGELFF
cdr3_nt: TGCGCCAGCAGCGACAGGGCGCCCGGGGAGCTGTTTTTT

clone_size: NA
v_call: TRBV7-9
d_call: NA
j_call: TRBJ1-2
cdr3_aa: CASSFPGPYGYTF
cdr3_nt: TGTGCCAGCAGCTTCCCCGGACCCTATGGCTACACCTTC

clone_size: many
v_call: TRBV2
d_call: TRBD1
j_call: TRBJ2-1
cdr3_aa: CASSYGTGVLRAFF
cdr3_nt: TGTGCCAGCTCCTACGGGACAGGGGTACTTCGAGCCTTCTTC

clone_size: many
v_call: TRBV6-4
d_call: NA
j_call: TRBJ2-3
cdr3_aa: CASSPARDNTDTQYF
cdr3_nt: TGTGCCAGCAGTCCCGCCCGGGACAACACAGATACGCAGTATTTT

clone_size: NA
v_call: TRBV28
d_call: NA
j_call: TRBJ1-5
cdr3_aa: CASSPWGRSNQPQHF
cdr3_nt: TGTGCCAGCAGCCCCTGGGGAAGAAGCAATCAGCCCCAGCATTTT

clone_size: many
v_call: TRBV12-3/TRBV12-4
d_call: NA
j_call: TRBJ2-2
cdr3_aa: CASNPGSTGELFF
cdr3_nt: TGTGCCAGCAACCCGGGTTCCACCGGGGAGCTGTTTTTT

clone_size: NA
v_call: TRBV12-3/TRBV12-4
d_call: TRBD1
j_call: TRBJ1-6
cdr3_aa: CASSIQGYNSPLHF
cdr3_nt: TGTGCCAGCAGTATACAGGGGTATAATTCACCCCTCCACTTT